This T cell receptor beta chain was documented in a study of vaccination effects on CD4 cells after COVID-19. Germline loops: CDR1 SEHNR, CDR2 FQNEAQ (reference sequence). V was clipped by 4 bases and J by 15 bases, with 13 bases between them. This CDR3 comprises 11 residues. Researchers isolated CD4+ T cells once roughly ten days of culture had elapsed. From March to December 2020, the person had a SARS-CoV-2 infection that was confirmed by PCR. A word on this clone: Antigen unknown.

TCRdb's copy holds only in-frame clones and misses some; the assay was immunoSEQ multiplex PCR. The sample includes roughly 64,000 clones, approximately 72% seen only once; the top ten take under 25%. The clonotype was recovered from a human donor who had a prior SARS-CoV-2 infection. The V call is TRBV7-9, the J call TRBJ2-1; D perhaps matches TRBD2 (5 bases). Sequenced material: CD4+ T cells from PBMCs cultured without peptide, taken before COVID-19 vaccination. CDR3 residues: CASSSDYSWFF. The CDR3 region has the DNA TGTGCCAGCAGCTCCGACTACAGCTGGTTCTTC.